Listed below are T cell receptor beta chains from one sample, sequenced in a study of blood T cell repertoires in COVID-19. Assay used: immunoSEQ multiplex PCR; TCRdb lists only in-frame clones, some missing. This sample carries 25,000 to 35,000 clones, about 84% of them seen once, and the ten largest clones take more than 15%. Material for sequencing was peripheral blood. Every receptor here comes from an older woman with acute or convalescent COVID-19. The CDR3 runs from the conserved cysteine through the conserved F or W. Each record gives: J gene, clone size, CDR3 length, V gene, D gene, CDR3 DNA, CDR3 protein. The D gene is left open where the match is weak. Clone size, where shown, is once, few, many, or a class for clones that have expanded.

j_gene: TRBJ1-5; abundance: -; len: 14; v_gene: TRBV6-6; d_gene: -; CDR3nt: TGTGCCCTGGGCGGGGGACGGGGCAATCAGCCCCAGCATTTT; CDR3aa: CALGGGRGNQPQHF
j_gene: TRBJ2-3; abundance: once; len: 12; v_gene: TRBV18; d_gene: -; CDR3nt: TGTGCCAGCTCACTTTACACAGATACGCAGTATTTT; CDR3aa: CASSLYTDTQYF
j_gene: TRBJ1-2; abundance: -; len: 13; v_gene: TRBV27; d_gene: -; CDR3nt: TGTGCCAGCAGTACCAATGGGGGCATGGGCTACACCTTC; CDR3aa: CASSTNGGMGYTF
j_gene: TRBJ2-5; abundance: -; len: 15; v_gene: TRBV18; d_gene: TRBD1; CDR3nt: TGTGCCAGCTCACCCTTGGACAGGAGCCAAGAGACCCAGTACTTC; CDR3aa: CASSPLDRSQETQYF
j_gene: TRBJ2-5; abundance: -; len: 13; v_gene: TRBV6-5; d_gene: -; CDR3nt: TGTGCCAGCAGCCGCGGGTACCAAGAGACCCAGTACTTC; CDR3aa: CASSRGYQETQYF
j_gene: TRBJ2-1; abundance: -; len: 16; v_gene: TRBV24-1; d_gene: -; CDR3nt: TGTGCCACCAGTGATGCGGGTAGCCGTTCCTACAATGAGCAGTTCTTC; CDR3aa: CATSDAGSRSYNEQFF
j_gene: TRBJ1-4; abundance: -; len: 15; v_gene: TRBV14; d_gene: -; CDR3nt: TGTGCCAGCAGCCAAGCGGACTGGTACGGTGAAAAACTGTTTTTT; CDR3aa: CASSQADWYGEKLFF
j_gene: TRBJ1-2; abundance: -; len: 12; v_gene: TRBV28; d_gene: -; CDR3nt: TGTGCCAGCAGTTTGGACAGATGGGGCTACACCTTC; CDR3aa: CASSLDRWGYTF
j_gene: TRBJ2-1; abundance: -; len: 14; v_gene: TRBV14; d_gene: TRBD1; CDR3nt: TGTGCCAGCAGGAGGGACAGGGACGACAATGAGCAGTTCTTC; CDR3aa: CASRRDRDDNEQFF
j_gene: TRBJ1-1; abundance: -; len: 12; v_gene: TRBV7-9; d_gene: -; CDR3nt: TGTGCCAGCAGCTCGGGGGTGACTGAAGCTTTCTTT; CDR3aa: CASSSGVTEAFF
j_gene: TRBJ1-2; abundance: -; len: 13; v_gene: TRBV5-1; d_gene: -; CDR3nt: TGCGCCAGCAGCTTCGACAGCGACTATGGCTACACCTTC; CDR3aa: CASSFDSDYGYTF
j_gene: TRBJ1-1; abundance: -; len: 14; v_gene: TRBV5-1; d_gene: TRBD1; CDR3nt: TGCGCCAGCTCCAGGGGGGCAGGGGAGGCTGAAGCTTTCTTT; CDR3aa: CASSRGAGEAEAFF
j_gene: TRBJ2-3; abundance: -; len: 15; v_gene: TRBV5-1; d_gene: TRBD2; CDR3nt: TGCGCCAGCAGCCCAATGGGGGGGAACACAGATACGCAGTATTTT; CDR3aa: CASSPMGGNTDTQYF
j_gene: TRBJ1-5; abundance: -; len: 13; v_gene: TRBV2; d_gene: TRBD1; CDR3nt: TGTGCCAGCAGGGGACAGATCAATCAGCCCCAGCATTTT; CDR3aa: CASRGQINQPQHF
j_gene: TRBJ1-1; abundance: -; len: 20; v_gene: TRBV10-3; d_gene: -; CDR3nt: TGTGCCATCAGTGATGGTAGGACCTGGAGGTTTGCCGGCGGTAACACTGAAGCTTTCTTT; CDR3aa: CAISDGRTWRFAGGNTEAFF
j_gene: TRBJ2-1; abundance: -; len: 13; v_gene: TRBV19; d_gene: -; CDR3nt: TGTGCCAGTAGTATGGGAGAGAACTGGGGGCAGTTCTTC; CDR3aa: CASSMGENWGQFF
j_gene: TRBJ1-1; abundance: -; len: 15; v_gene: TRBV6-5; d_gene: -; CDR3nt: TGTGCCAGCAACGGGATTGTTAAGTTCAACACTGAAGCTTTCTTT; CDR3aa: CASNGIVKFNTEAFF
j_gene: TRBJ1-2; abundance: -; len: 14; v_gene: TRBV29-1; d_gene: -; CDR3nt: TGCAGCGTTGAAGATCGGGAAACCGTCTATGGCTACACCTTC; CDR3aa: CSVEDRETVYGYTF
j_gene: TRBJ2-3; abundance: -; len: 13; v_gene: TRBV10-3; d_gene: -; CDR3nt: TGTGCCATCAGTGCGGGGTCCACAGATACGCAGTATTTT; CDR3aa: CAISAGSTDTQYF
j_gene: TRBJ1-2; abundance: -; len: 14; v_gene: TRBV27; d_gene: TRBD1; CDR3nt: TGTGCCAGCAGTCCTAGACAGGGGTACTATGGCTACACCTTC; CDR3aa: CASSPRQGYYGYTF
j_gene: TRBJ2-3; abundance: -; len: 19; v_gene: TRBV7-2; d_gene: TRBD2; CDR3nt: TGTGCCAGCAGCTTACAACCCCCAAGACTAGCGGTGAACACAGATACGCAGTATTTT; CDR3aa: CASSLQPPRLAVNTDTQYF
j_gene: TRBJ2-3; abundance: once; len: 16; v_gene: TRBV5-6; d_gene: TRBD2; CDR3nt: TGTGCCAGCAGCTTGTTCGGACTAGCGAACACAGATACGCAGTATTTT; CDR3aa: CASSLFGLANTDTQYF
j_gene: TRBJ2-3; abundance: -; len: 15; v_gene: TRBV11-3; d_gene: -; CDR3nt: TGTGCCAGCAGCTCAAGGGGAGGCGACACAGATACGCAGTATTTT; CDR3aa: CASSSRGGDTDTQYF
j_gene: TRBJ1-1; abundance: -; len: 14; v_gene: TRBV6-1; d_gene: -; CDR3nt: TGTGCCAGCAGTGAAGACAGGGTGAACACTGAAGCTTTCTTT; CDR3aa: CASSEDRVNTEAFF
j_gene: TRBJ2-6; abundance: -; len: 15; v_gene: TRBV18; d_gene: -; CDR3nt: TGTGCCAGCTCCCGCTTGGAGGCTGGGGCCAACGTCCTGACTTTC; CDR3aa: CASSRLEAGANVLTF
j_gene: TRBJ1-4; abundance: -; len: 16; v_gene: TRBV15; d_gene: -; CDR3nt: TGTGCCACCAGCAGAGATATGGGGGGATGGGATGAAAAACTGTTTTTT; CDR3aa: CATSRDMGGWDEKLFF
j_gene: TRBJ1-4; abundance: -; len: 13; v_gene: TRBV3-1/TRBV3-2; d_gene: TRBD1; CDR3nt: TGTGCCAGCAGCCGACAGGGGACAGTAGTTCTGTTTTTT; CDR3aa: CASSRQGTVVLFF
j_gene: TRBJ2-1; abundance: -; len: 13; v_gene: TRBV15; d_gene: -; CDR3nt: TGTGCCACCAGCGGGGCATTGGGCAATGAGCAGTTCTTC; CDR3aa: CATSGALGNEQFF
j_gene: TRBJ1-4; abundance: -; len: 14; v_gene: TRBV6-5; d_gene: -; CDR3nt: TGTGCCAGCCGATCCGGGGGGTTGGGTGAAAAACTGTTTTTT; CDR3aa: CASRSGGLGEKLFF